The next 15 T cell receptor beta chains were all read from a single sample in a study of a mutant IDH1 vaccine in newly diagnosed glioma. Their antigen targets remain unknown. Profiled with immunoSEQ multiplex PCR; TCRdb holds only in-frame clones, not every one. The table shows nearly 50,000 clones, with about 81% occurring only once. Time point given: week 47, end of study. With topical imiquimod, each dose of the vaccine consisted of 300 ug of mutant IDH1 20-mer peptide. The sample here was PBMCs, taken from a glioma patient whose treatment included an IDH1 peptide vaccine. All receptors come from a woman aged 25-40 years with glioma. Some clones in this sample may be carry-over from other donors' samples.

This chain links TRBV30 with TRBJ1-5; 9 bases map to TRBD1. Looked up from germline, CDR1 is GTSNPN and CDR2 is SVGIG (reference sequence). The CDR3 totals 17 residues. V gave up 1 base and J gave up 0 bases; unmatched junction bases: 7. In DNA, the CDR3 is TGTGCCTGGAGTGCCTTCGGACAGGGGTATAGCAATCAGCCCCAGCATTTT. Amino acid sequence: CAWSAFGQGYSNQPQHF.

The chain joins TRBV7-9 to TRBJ1-5; 8 bases align to TRBD1. The ends lost 1 base at V and 6 bases at J; junction bases unmatched: 8. The CDR3 loop spans 16 amino acids. CDR1 is SEHNR, CDR2 FQNEAQ, per germline (reference sequence). The CDR3: CASSLVRTGNSQPQHF. CDR3 nucleotides: TGTGCCAGCAGCTTAGTCAGGACAGGGAACAGTCAGCCCCAGCATTTT.

The chain recombines TRBV27 with TRBJ2-1, with 10 positions matching TRBD2. Germline V gene data show CDR1 as MNHEY and CDR2 as SMNVEV (reference sequence). The CDR3 extends over 16 amino acids. V lost 3 bases and J lost 4; bases outside the gene matches: 6. CDR3 sequence: CASSFLAGAEYNEQFF. For the CDR3, the DNA is TGTGCCAGCAGTTTCCTAGCGGGAGCGGAGTACAATGAGCAGTTCTTC.

V is TRBV6-6 and J is TRBJ1-1; D is undetermined. Per germline, CDR1 MNHNY and CDR2 SVGAGI (reference sequence). CDR3 size: 13 residues. Trimming pared 7 bases from V and 3 bases from J, leaving 12 bases between. The CDR3 DNA sequence: TGTGCCAGCACCTCAGGTTTTGACACTGAAGCTTTCTTT. This encodes CASTSGFDTEAFF.

The chain recombines TRBV5-5 with TRBJ1-2, with 9 bases fitting TRBD1. This CDR3 is 17 amino acids long. V dropped 3 bases and J dropped 2; count of bases not matched to a gene: 11. Germline V gene lookup returns CDR1 SGHKS and CDR2 YYEKEE (reference sequence). Written as DNA, the CDR3 is TGTGCCAGCAGCTCCTTAAGACGGGGACAGGGAAACTATGGCTACACCTTC. Protein: CASSSLRRGQGNYGYTF.

This chain uses TRBV19 with TRBJ1-5; D gene unclear. Trimming pared 10 bases from V and 2 bases from J, leaving 15 bases between. CDR3 length: 14 amino acids. The germline V gene has CDR1 LNHDA and CDR2 SQIVND (reference sequence). CDR3 DNA sequence: TGTGCCACGGCACGGTGTATATGCAATCAGCCCCAGCATTTT. Its translation is CATARCICNQPQHF.

This sequence joins TRBV4-2 and TRBJ1-2; maybe TRBD1 (6 bases). Germline-derived CDR1 and CDR2 are LGHNA and YNFKEQ. V lost 1 base and J 2 bases, leaving 14 bases between the germline ends. This CDR3 has 16 amino acids. CDR3 DNA sequence: TGTGCCAGCAGCCAAGCCGACCTTACAGGGAACTATGGCTACACCTTC. As protein: CASSQADLTGNYGYTF.

CDR3 bases: TGTGCCAGCAGTTATCTTTCGGAGGGGGGCATTCAGTACTTC. Translated, it gives CASSYLSEGGIQYF. This chain connects TRBV6-5 to TRBJ2-4; possibly TRBD1 or TRBD2 for D (6 bases each). The CDR3 runs to 14 residues. Looked up from germline, CDR1 is MNHEY and CDR2 is SVGAGI. With 3 bases removed from V and 9 bases from J, the gap between germline ends came to 15 bases.

This sequence joins TRBV7-6 and TRBJ1-2, with 7 bases fitting TRBD1. The CDR3 spans 15 residues. Trimming removed 1 base from V and 4 bases from J; junction bases left unmatched: 6. Germline lookup yields CDR1 SGHVS and CDR2 FNYEAQ. In DNA, the CDR3 is TGTGCCAGCAGCTTAGGGGAAGGGGGCACCTATGGCTACACCTTC. This sequence encodes CASSLGEGGTYGYTF.

This clone showed up just once. The rearrangement uses TRBV27 and TRBJ1-1; D is perhaps TRBD1 (5 bases). There are 13 residues in the CDR3. Trimming took off 0 bases at V and 8 bases at J, with 10 bases between the two ends. Germline values: CDR1 MNHEY, CDR2 SMNVEV (reference sequence). The CDR3 is CASSLSRGTEAFF. CDR3 nucleotide sequence: TGTGCCAGCAGTTTATCTCGGGGGACCGAAGCTTTCTTT.

This sequence joins TRBV29-1 and TRBJ2-5, with 12 bases that match TRBD2. CDR3 length equals 14 residues. Germline V gives CDR1 SQVTM, CDR2 ANQGSEA. Trimming removed 7 bases from V and 5 bases from J; junction bases left unmatched: 8. CDR3 in amino acids: CSDLAGGPGETQYF. Written as DNA, the CDR3 is TGCAGCGACCTAGCGGGAGGGCCGGGGGAGACCCAGTACTTC.

A word on this clone: The junction does not match germline at one end; this may be a read error. V is TRBV20-1 and J is TRBJ2-1, with 9 bases fitting TRBD2. The germline V gene has CDR1 DFQATT and CDR2 SNEGSKA (reference sequence). The CDR3 has 10 amino acids. This chain's CDR3 is CSAFGREGIF. CDR3 DNA: TGCAGTGCCTTTGGGCGGGAGGGGATCTTC.

The V gene is TRBV10-2, the J gene TRBJ2-1; 9 nucleotides align to TRBD1. Germline CDR1 reads WSHSY; CDR2 reads SAAADI. The CDR3 contains 15 residues. With 6 bases clipped from V and 6 bases from J, the junction kept 9 bases outside the gene matches. For the CDR3, the DNA is TGCGCCAGCAGCCCGGACAGGGGCGCTGGCAATGAGCAGTTCTTC. It encodes CASSPDRGAGNEQFF.

The chain has TRBV19 and TRBJ2-1; 9 bases match TRBD2. This CDR3 region has 16 residues. V lost 5 bases and J lost 6; bases outside the gene matches: 11. CDR1 and CDR2 from the germline V gene are LNHDA and SQIVND (reference sequence). Here the CDR3 reads CASSPTSGRGANEQFF. CDR3 in DNA: TGTGCCAGTAGTCCGACTAGCGGAAGAGGGGCCAATGAGCAGTTCTTC.

This rearrangement joins TRBV19 to TRBJ1-1, with no clear D. Trimming took 2 bases from V and 1 from J, leaving 5 bases between them. CDR1 LNHDA and CDR2 SQIVND come from the germline V gene (reference sequence). This CDR3 region has 13 residues. The CDR3 loop is CASSIQENTEAFF. The CDR3 region has the DNA TGTGCCAGTAGTATACAGGAGAACACTGAAGCTTTCTTT.